This entry lists 18 T cell receptor beta chains sequenced from one sample in a study of blood T cell repertoires in COVID-19 (TCRdb year 2020). The method behind the library was the immunoSEQ multiplex PCR assay. The clones in this table, taken by TCRdb from immuneACCESS, are in-frame only. Not every clone is retained; where verified, under half of the shortfall comes from an unresolved V gene, and the cause of the rest is unknown. For this sample there are about 87,000 clones; about 91% appear just once. The top ten clonotypes cover roughly 5.2% of the sample. Sequencing used peripheral blood. These receptors were obtained from a woman at least 80 years old with active COVID-19.

The chain has TRBV28 and TRBJ1-6, with D unresolved. From germline, CDR1 is MDHEN and CDR2 SYDVKM. Trimming took 6 bases from V and 8 from J, leaving 8 bases between them. The CDR3 runs to 12 residues. The CDR3 loop reads CASSQSDSPLHF. CDR3 nucleotide sequence: TGTGCCAGCAGCCAATCGGATTCACCCCTCCACTTT.

The rearrangement uses TRBV4-1 and TRBJ1-1, with a weak D call TRBD1 (6 bases). The germline CDR1 and CDR2 sequences are MGHRA and YSYEKL. The CDR3 covers 13 residues. Trimming took off 4 bases at V and 4 bases at J, with 10 bases between the two ends. The CDR3 reads CASSPLGATEAFF. In DNA form, the CDR3 reads TGCGCCAGCAGCCCACTGGGGGCCACTGAAGCTTTCTTT.

V is TRBV7-3 and J is TRBJ2-3, with TRBD1 matching 8 bases. Germline V CDR1 and CDR2: SGHTA, FQGTGA. This CDR3 has 18 amino acids. Trimming removed 2 bases from V and 0 bases from J; junction bases left unmatched: 10. This CDR3 reads CASSLQGLRQGSTDTQYF. The CDR3 bases are TGTGCCAGCAGCTTACAGGGCCTTAGACAGGGGAGCACAGATACGCAGTATTTT.

The chain uses TRBV19 and TRBJ1-5; D is uncertain. Germline V CDR1 and CDR2: LNHDA, SQIVND (reference sequence). The CDR3 loop spans 14 amino acids. Deletions cut 3 bases from V and 2 bases from J, with 8 bases between. CDR3 in amino acids: CASSMNGGNQPQHF. The CDR3 DNA follows: TGTGCCAGTAGTATGAACGGGGGCAATCAGCCCCAGCATTTT.

Here the CDR3 reads CASSPGDFRYEQYF. In DNA form, the CDR3 reads TGTGCCAGCAGCCCCGGGGACTTCCGCTACGAGCAGTACTTC. This rearrangement joins TRBV6-5 to TRBJ2-7; D may be TRBD2 (6 bases). The V gene's germline CDR1 is MNHEY and CDR2 SVGAGI. There are 14 residues in the CDR3. The V end was cut by 6 bases, the J end by 3 bases, with 15 bases between.

This chain connects TRBV12-3 or TRBV12-4 to TRBJ1-6, with D possibly matching TRBD1 (5 bases). The CDR3 has 13 residues. Trimming removed 7 bases at V and 8 bases at J, with 12 bases between. The CDR3 region has the DNA TGTGCCAGCACCACTACAGGATATTCACCCCTCCACTTT. This gives the protein CASTTTGYSPLHF.

The chain employs TRBV6-5 and TRBJ2-1; perhaps TRBD1 as D (6 bases). Germline V lookup: CDR1 MNHEY, CDR2 SVGAGI. The CDR3 spans 13 residues. V lost 10 bases, J lost 4 bases, and 14 bases lay in between. DNA for the CDR3: TGTGCCACCCGGACAGTCCTATACAATGAGCAGTTCTTC. Protein sequence: CATRTVLYNEQFF.

This rearrangement joins TRBV6-5 to TRBJ1-2; possibly TRBD1 for D (5 bases). Germline CDR1 reads MNHEY; CDR2 reads SVGAGI. The CDR3 length is 13 residues. Trimming left V 6 bases short and J 4 bases short, with 12 bases between. CDR3 sequence (DNA): TGTGCCAGCAGCAGGGATATAGGCTATGGCTACACCTTC. It specifies CASSRDIGYGYTF.

The chain couples TRBV6-1 to TRBJ2-5, with 7 bases fitting TRBD2. This CDR3 has 16 residues. Germline V gene sequence: CDR1 MNHNS, CDR2 SASEGT. The ends lost 2 bases at V and 1 base at J; junction bases unmatched: 7. The CDR3 here is CASSEYWTGGQETQYF. The CDR3 DNA follows: TGTGCCAGCAGTGAATATTGGACGGGGGGCCAAGAGACCCAGTACTTC.

The rearrangement joins TRBV6-5 to TRBJ2-2; 7 bases agree with TRBD2. The J segment lost 1 base and the V segment lost 7 bases, leaving 6 bases of the junction unmatched. This CDR3 has 15 residues. Germline loops: CDR1 MNHEY, CDR2 SVGAGI. The CDR3 region is CASNRKRENTGELFF. CDR3 DNA sequence: TGTGCCAGCAATCGAAAGCGGGAGAACACCGGGGAGCTGTTTTTT.

V is TRBV5-4 and J is TRBJ1-1; 8 bases map to TRBD1. The junction had 7 bases not matched to a gene; V was cut back by 4 bases and J by 5 bases. CDR3 size: 14 residues. Germline CDR1 reads SGHNT; CDR2 reads YYREEE (reference sequence). CDR3 sequence (DNA): TGTGCCAGCAGCCCGTGGACAGGGAGTACTGAAGCTTTCTTT. Protein product: CASSPWTGSTEAFF.

The chain employs TRBV28 and TRBJ2-5; D not resolved. Germline assignment: CDR1 MDHEN and CDR2 SYDVKM. The CDR3 loop spans 11 amino acids. Trimming removed 6 bases at V and 3 bases at J, with 5 bases between. CDR3 amino acids: CASSREETQYF. DNA for the CDR3: TGTGCCAGCAGCCGAGAAGAGACCCAGTACTTC.

This chain connects TRBV6-2 or TRBV6-3 to TRBJ2-3; weak D call: TRBD1 (6 bases). This CDR3 is 16 amino acids long. Trimming removed 6 bases at V and 3 bases at J, with 19 bases between. CDR1 MNHEY and CDR2 SVGEGT come from the germline V gene. The CDR3 here is CASRYRDTLGTDTQYF. DNA for the CDR3: TGTGCCAGCAGATACCGGGACACCCTGGGAACAGATACGCAGTATTTT.

CDR3 sequence reads: CSVVGSGGTEAFF. The CDR3 bases are TGCAGCGTTGTAGGCTCGGGAGGCACTGAAGCTTTCTTT. The rearrangement uses TRBV29-1 and TRBJ1-1, with no clear D. The V gene's germline CDR1 is SQVTM and CDR2 ANQGSEA. The CDR3 has 13 residues. Trimming cost V 4 bases and J 4 bases, with 13 bases left between them. Drawing the rest from reference TRBV29-1 and TRBJ1-1, the complete variable domain is SAVISQKPSRDICQRGTSLTIQCQVDSQVTMMFWYRQQPGQSLTLIATANQGSEATYESGFVIDKFPISRPNLTFSTLTVSNMSPEDSSIYLCSVVGSGGTEAFFGQGTRLTVV.

This rearrangement joins TRBV27 to TRBJ2-1, with a tentative D call TRBD2 (5 bases). The V gene lost 0 bases and the J gene lost 4 bases, with 10 bases spanning the gap. This CDR3 is 15 amino acids long. Germline CDR1 reads MNHEY; CDR2 reads SMNVEV (reference sequence). CDR3 coding DNA: TGTGCCAGCAGTTTATCTTCCGAGGGTTACAATGAGCAGTTCTTC. Its translation is CASSLSSEGYNEQFF.

The chain's CDR3 is CASSPRGRGGPDYGYTF. The CDR3 DNA is TGTGCCAGCAGCCCTAGAGGGAGGGGGGGACCGGACTATGGCTACACCTTC. The rearrangement joins TRBV13 to TRBJ1-2; possibly TRBD1 for D (6 bases). Germline values: CDR1 PRHDT, CDR2 FYEKMQ (reference sequence). The CDR3 consists of 17 residues. Trimming took off 5 bases at V and 3 bases at J, with 22 bases between the two ends.

The chain uses TRBV7-9 and TRBJ2-1; no definite D call. V shed 5 bases and J shed 8 bases, with 22 bases lying between them. The CDR3 runs 16 residues. CDR1 and CDR2 from the germline V gene are SEHNR and FQNEAQ (reference sequence). This chain's CDR3 is CASSPPGVGYLDEQFF. For the CDR3, the DNA is TGTGCCAGCAGCCCCCCGGGTGTAGGTTACTTGGATGAGCAGTTCTTC.

This clone has just one count. This chain uses TRBV19 with TRBJ2-2; D is ambiguous. V lost 5 bases, J lost 1 base, and 8 bases lay in between. The CDR3 sequence is 14 residues long. Germline CDR1 is LNHDA and CDR2 is SQIVND (reference sequence). The CDR3 DNA reads TGTGCCAGTAGTCGCACGGGGAACACCGGGGAGCTGTTTTTT. The encoded protein is CASSRTGNTGELFF.